The entry below gives a single TCR beta chain sequence along with its context. Libraries were prepared by immunoSEQ multiplex PCR; TCRdb keeps only in-frame clonotypes and omits some of them. The data contain about 36,000 clones, around 77% of them singletons. Autoimmune disease history or systemic immunosuppression led to patient exclusion. This sample is part of a study of OX40 agonist ivuxolimab in advanced cancers. Study details: It was ivuxolimab, an agonistic anti-OX40 (CD134) antibody, that patients were treated with.

The origin of this receptor is an adult with an advanced solid tumor such as melanoma, head and neck, liver or kidney cancer. Material: CD4+ or CD8+ T cells sorted from blood, obtained in a trial of the OX40 agonist ivuxolimab.

CDR3 region: CASSYGGGSNEQFF. In DNA form, the CDR3 reads TGTGCCAGCAGTTACGGGGGAGGGTCTAATGAGCAGTTCTTC. V and J are TRBV6-5 and TRBJ2-1; TRBD2 matches at 7 bases. Trimming cost V 2 bases and J 7 bases; bases outside gene matches: 5. Germline CDR1 MNHEY, CDR2 SVGAGI. The CDR3 has 14 amino acids.